These 26 T cell receptor beta chains were all obtained from the same sample, sequenced in a study of CD8+ T cells in alopecia areata. Sequencing relied on a cDNA template that was reverse transcribed from extracted RNA. Clones were sequenced by immunoSEQ multiplex PCR, and TCRdb holds only the in-frame ones, with some missing. The sample comprises under 130,000 clones, about 60% of which are singletons, and 8% to 10% rests with the top ten. The sample taken for sequencing was CD4+ T cells sorted from blood. The receptors derive from a human donor in good health.

The CDR3 nucleotides read TGTGCCAGCAGCCCCCAGGACGTCCGCAATGGCTACACCTTC. Its translation is CASSPQDVRNGYTF. V is TRBV7-9 and J is TRBJ1-2; D is unresolved. This CDR3 is built from 14 residues. Germline CDR1 SEHNR, CDR2 FQNEAQ (reference sequence). V shed 5 bases and J shed 6 bases, with 16 bases lying between them.

This chain joins TRBV7-2 and TRBJ2-1; TRBD2 aligns across 7 bases. Germline V CDR1 and CDR2: SGHTA, FQGNSA. The CDR3 is made up of 12 amino acids. V was clipped by 6 bases and J by 8 bases; unmatched bases: 4. The CDR3 protein is CASRPTSDEQFF. In DNA, the CDR3 is TGTGCCAGCAGACCTACTAGCGATGAGCAGTTCTTC. The full variable domain, completed using reference TRBV7-2 and TRBJ2-1, is GAGVSQSPSNKVTEKGKDVELRCDPISGHTALYWYRQSLGQGLEFLIYFQGNSAPDKSGLPSDRFSAERTGGSVSTLTIQRTQQEDSAVYLCASRPTSDEQFFGPGTRLTVL.

In this sample, this clone turned up once. The chain combines TRBV5-6 with TRBJ1-3, with no clear D. The CDR3 contains 14 residues. Trimming pared 0 bases from V and 5 bases from J, leaving 9 bases between. CDR1 is SGHDT, CDR2 YYEEEE, per germline. The DNA of the CDR3 is TGTGCCAGCAGCTTGGGGGCACTACGAAACACCATATATTTT. The encoded protein is CASSLGALRNTIYF.

The rearrangement links TRBV19 to TRBJ2-3; 8 bases agree with TRBD2. Losses at the gene ends were 3 bases for V and 0 bases for J; bases not matched to a gene: 5. The CDR3 length is 16 residues. Looked up from germline, CDR1 is LNHDA and CDR2 is SQIVND (reference sequence). CDR3 sequence (DNA): TGTGCCAGTAGTATCCCCGGGGGGGAGAGCACAGATACGCAGTATTTT. Translated, it gives CASSIPGGESTDTQYF.

This clone was recorded a few times. The V gene is TRBV6-5, the J gene TRBJ1-5, with D possibly matching TRBD1 (6 bases). The V end was cut by 7 bases, the J end by 9 bases, with 19 bases between. The CDR3 is made up of 14 amino acids. CDR1 and CDR2 (germline): MNHEY, SVGAGI. In DNA form, the CDR3 reads TGTGCCAGCAAACGACAGGCCCTACAGGGGCCCCAGCATTTT. Translation: CASKRQALQGPQHF.

The chain has TRBV2 and TRBJ2-5; 9 bases fit TRBD1. V shed 0 bases, J shed 7 bases, and the junction held 3 bases outside the gene matches. There are 14 residues in the CDR3. Germline V gene sequence: CDR1 SNHLY, CDR2 FYNNEI. This CDR3 is CASSEADRGGTQYF. The CDR3 region has the DNA TGTGCCAGCAGTGAAGCGGACAGGGGCGGGACCCAGTACTTC.

This chain links TRBV30 with TRBJ1-2; 9 positions match TRBD1. Trimming at V came to 8 bases and at J to 8 bases, leaving 12 bases not matched to a gene. The CDR3 has 13 residues. The germline gives CDR1 GTSNPN, CDR2 SVGIG (reference sequence). The DNA for the CDR3 is TGTGCCCCCCCGGGACAGGGAGACTTAGGCTACACCTTC. Residues: CAPPGQGDLGYTF.

CDR3 nucleotide sequence: TGTGCCAGCAGCCAAGATGGGCGGTCCCGGTACTTC. As protein: CASSQDGRSRYF. The chain has TRBV4-2 and TRBJ2-5; D unresolved. Germline CDR1 LGHNA, CDR2 YNFKEQ. The V and J ends lost 0 bases and 13 bases respectively, with 12 bases between them. The CDR3 extends over 12 amino acids.

This clone has just a few counts. The V call is TRBV29-1, the J call TRBJ2-5, with D possibly matching TRBD1 (7 bases). This CDR3 comprises 12 residues. The germline V gene has CDR1 SQVTM and CDR2 ANQGSEA. Trimming left V 8 bases short and J 7 bases short, with 17 bases between. The CDR3 spells CSMGQTGVTQYF. The CDR3 nucleotides read TGCAGCATGGGACAGACGGGGGTGACCCAGTACTTC. The full variable domain, completed using reference TRBV29-1 and TRBJ2-5, is SAVISQKPSRDICQRGTSLTIQCQVDSQVTMMFWYRQQPGQSLTLIATANQGSEATYESGFVIDKFPISRPNLTFSTLTVSNMSPEDSSIYLCSMGQTGVTQYFGPGTRLLVL.

About this clone itself: Within the sample, other DNA sequences also encode this same CDR3. This sequence joins TRBV6-5 and TRBJ1-3; the D is unclear. Germline V lookup: CDR1 MNHEY, CDR2 SVGAGI. The CDR3 totals 15 residues. The V and J ends lost 2 bases and 0 bases respectively, with 8 bases between them. CDR3 loop: CASSYDRFSGNTIYF. The CDR3 nucleotides read TGTGCCAGCAGTTACGATCGGTTCTCTGGAAACACCATATATTTT.

This clone came up a few times. V is TRBV27 and J is TRBJ2-3; D uncertain. The CDR3 runs to 14 residues. Deletions cut 5 bases from V and 1 base from J, with 10 bases between. Germline assignment: CDR1 MNHEY and CDR2 SMNVEV (reference sequence). CDR3 sequence reads: CASSPTPGTDTQYF. CDR3 nucleotide sequence: TGTGCCAGCAGTCCGACCCCCGGCACAGATACGCAGTATTTT.

The V call is TRBV30, the J call TRBJ2-6; TRBD1 matches 10 bases. The junction had 5 bases not matched to a gene; V was cut back by 3 bases and J by 0 bases. This CDR3 has 17 residues. Per germline, CDR1 GTSNPN and CDR2 SVGIG (reference sequence). CDR3 in amino acids: CAWRGQGILSGANVLTF. The CDR3 DNA sequence: TGTGCCTGGAGGGGACAGGGGATCCTCTCTGGGGCCAACGTCCTGACTTTC. The full variable domain, with the rest looked up from reference TRBV30 and TRBJ2-6, is SQTIHQWPATLVQPVGSPLSLECTVEGTSNPNLYWYRQAAGRGLQLLFYSVGIGQISSEVPQNLSASRPQDRQFILSSKKLLLSDSGFYLCAWRGQGILSGANVLTFGAGSRLTVL.

The DNA for the CDR3 is TGTGCCAGTAGTGTCCAGGGGGCACAGCCCCAGCATTTT. Protein: CASSVQGAQPQHF. The rearrangement links TRBV19 to TRBJ1-5; 8 nucleotides match TRBD1. This CDR3 contains 13 residues. The J segment lost 7 bases and the V segment lost 5 bases, leaving 4 bases of the junction unmatched. The V gene's germline CDR1 is LNHDA and CDR2 SQIVND (reference sequence).

The chain joins TRBV25-1 to TRBJ2-3, with no clear D. Germline V gives CDR1 MGHDK, CDR2 SYGVNS. This CDR3 has 12 amino acids. The V end lost 4 bases, the J end lost 0 bases, and 2 bases lay between the germline ends. The CDR3 reads CASSGSTDTQYF. CDR3 nucleotide sequence: TGTGCCAGCAGTGGGAGCACAGATACGCAGTATTTT. The whole variable domain, remainder taken from reference TRBV25-1 and TRBJ2-3, is EADIYQTPRYLVIGTGKKITLECSQTMGHDKMYWYQQDPGMELHLIHYSYGVNSTEKGDLSSESTVSRIRTEHFPLTLESARPSHTSQYLCASSGSTDTQYFGPGTRLTVL.

This chain connects TRBV5-4 to TRBJ2-2, with D possibly being TRBD1 or TRBD2 (5 bases each). Germline V gene sequence: CDR1 SGHNT, CDR2 YYREEE (reference sequence). The V gene lost 2 bases and the J gene lost 5 bases, with 7 bases spanning the gap. This CDR3 has 13 amino acids. CDR3 protein: CASSFGTTGELFF. DNA for the CDR3: TGTGCCAGCAGCTTCGGGACGACCGGGGAGCTGTTTTTT.

This clone was seen more than once but under ten times. The CDR3 loop is CASSRQRGDQDTQYF. In DNA, the CDR3 is TGCGCCAGCAGCCGCCAGCGGGGGGACCAAGATACGCAGTATTTT. The gene calls are TRBV5-1 and TRBJ2-3, with 9 bases lining up with TRBD2. This CDR3 is built from 15 residues. Germline assignment: CDR1 SGHRS and CDR2 YFSETQ. Trimming removed 4 bases from V and 5 bases from J; junction bases left unmatched: 8.

This clone has only a few counts. The chain links TRBV6-5 to TRBJ1-1; 7 bases agree with TRBD1. Germline V gene sequence: CDR1 MNHEY, CDR2 SVGAGI. The CDR3 contains 13 residues. The V and J ends lost 6 bases and 6 bases, in that order; junction bases with no gene match: 7. CDR3 sequence: CASSTGERAEAFF. The CDR3 bases are TGTGCCAGCAGCACAGGGGAGAGGGCTGAAGCTTTCTTT.

J is TRBJ1-3 and V is TRBV30, with D possibly matching TRBD1 (6 bases). V was cut by 3 bases and J by 7 bases, with 16 bases left in between. Germline-derived CDR1 and CDR2 are GTSNPN and SVGIG (reference sequence). The CDR3 totals 14 residues. The CDR3 DNA reads as TGTGCCTGGAGATTGGGCAGGGGAGGTAACACCATATATTTT. Amino acids: CAWRLGRGGNTIYF.

V and J are TRBV5-6 and TRBJ1-6; 7 positions match TRBD1. The germline CDR1 and CDR2 sequences are SGHDT and YYEEEE. The CDR3 is 16 residues long. With V trimmed by 6 bases and J by 7 bases, 13 bases remained unmatched. CDR3 bases: TGTGCCAGCACCACTGGGGCCGGGACAGCCAATTCACCCCTCCACTTT. This codes for CASTTGAGTANSPLHF.

The table lists this clone with a few counts. The chain combines TRBV29-1 with TRBJ2-3; D is unclear. Per the germline V gene, CDR1 is SQVTM and CDR2 is ANQGSEA. The CDR3 runs to 13 residues. Trimming pared 5 bases from V and 2 bases from J, leaving 11 bases between. The CDR3 reads CSVKGQFTDTQYF. The CDR3 bases are TGCAGCGTTAAGGGCCAGTTCACAGATACGCAGTATTTT.

Only a few counts were recorded for this clone. DNA for the CDR3: TGTGCCAGCAGCTTGGTTGGCAGGGATAACGAGCAGTACTTC. Translated: CASSLVGRDNEQYF. The chain joins TRBV5-6 to TRBJ2-7; weak D call: TRBD1 (5 bases). Germline values: CDR1 SGHDT, CDR2 YYEEEE. The V end lost 0 bases, the J end lost 5 bases, and 12 bases lay between the germline ends. The CDR3 is 14 residues long.

This clone was counted between two and nine times. The rearrangement joins TRBV6-1 to TRBJ2-7, with D possibly TRBD1 on 5 matching bases. Germline V lookup: CDR1 MNHNS, CDR2 SASEGT. The CDR3 is 13 amino acids. V was shortened by 2 bases and J by 3 bases, with 8 bases between the two germline ends. The DNA of the CDR3 is TGTGCCAGCAGTGAATTCAGGGTCTACGAGCAGTACTTC. Its translation is CASSEFRVYEQYF.

The rearrangement links TRBV4-2 to TRBJ2-5; 9 bases are shared with TRBD2. The CDR3 has 15 residues. Per the germline V gene, CDR1 is LGHNA and CDR2 is YNFKEQ. The ends lost 1 base at V and 5 bases at J; junction bases unmatched: 5. The CDR3 spells CASSQGSGGEETQYF. CDR3 bases: TGTGCCAGCAGCCAAGGTAGCGGGGGAGAGGAGACCCAGTACTTC.

This sequence joins TRBV30 and TRBJ2-1; unclear D gene. V lost 0 bases to trimming and J lost 3 bases, with 9 bases between them. The CDR3 totals 14 residues. The germline CDR1 and CDR2 sequences are GTSNPN and SVGIG (reference sequence). The CDR3 nucleotides read TGTGCCTGGAGTGTTGGCAGCATCTACAATGAGCAGTTCTTC. Translated: CAWSVGSIYNEQFF. The full variable domain, in which reference TRBV30 and TRBJ2-1 provide the parts outside the CDR3, is SQTIHQWPATLVQPVGSPLSLECTVEGTSNPNLYWYRQAAGRGLQLLFYSVGIGQISSEVPQNLSASRPQDRQFILSSKKLLLSDSGFYLCAWSVGSIYNEQFFGPGTRLTVL.

The chain uses TRBV28 and TRBJ2-7; D not certain. Per the germline V gene, CDR1 is MDHEN and CDR2 is SYDVKM. This CDR3 is 13 amino acids long. V was cut by 1 base and J by 12 bases, with 16 bases left in between. The DNA of the CDR3 is TGTGCCAGCAGTTTATACAGCTCCAGAGAGGCGTACTTC. It translates to CASSLYSSREAYF.

This chain connects TRBV6-1 to TRBJ2-3; the D gene is possibly TRBD2 (5 bases). Trimming removed 1 base from V and 1 base from J, with 12 bases in between. The CDR3 spans 16 residues. The germline CDR1 and CDR2 sequences are MNHNS and SASEGT. The CDR3 region has the DNA TGTGCCAGCAGTGAAGTCTTCCTGGGAGGCACAGATACGCAGTATTTT. Its protein is CASSEVFLGGTDTQYF.